This T cell receptor (beta chain) emerged from a study of T cells in Graves' hyperthyroidism and ophthalmopathy. Whole-study results and caveats: By a 13 V-J model, ophthalmopathy was set apart from stable hyperthyroidism.

Hyperthyroidism patients were newly diagnosed, had disease duration under 2 months, and were aged 18 to 65 years. Diagnosis relied on clinical symptoms, serum thyroxine and TRAb, thyroid ultrasound and orbital computed tomography. Germline V gene sequence: CDR1 SGHVS, CDR2 FNYEAQ. V was cut by 6 bases and J by 8 bases, with 16 bases left in between. There are 14 residues in the CDR3. Amplified regions were TCR beta CDR3 sequences from RNA transcripts. The TCR CDR3 first-round RT-PCR relied on the HTBI primer set. In TCRdb, the multiplex PCR reads were re-called with MiXCR into one record per CDR3 protein. The sample lists 500,000 to 750,000 distinct CDR3 sequences; about half were seen once. Note on this clonotype: No antigen is known for it.

The sample comprised peripheral blood or thyroid tissue (not recorded which). This clonotype originated in a woman aged 18-30 years with Graves' hyperthyroidism. This rearrangement joins TRBV7-6 to TRBJ1-4, with D perhaps TRBD1 (5 bases). The CDR3 DNA follows: TGTGCCAGCAGTACGGGACCTTCGGGGGAAAAACTGTTTTTT. Translated, it gives CASSTGPSGEKLFF.